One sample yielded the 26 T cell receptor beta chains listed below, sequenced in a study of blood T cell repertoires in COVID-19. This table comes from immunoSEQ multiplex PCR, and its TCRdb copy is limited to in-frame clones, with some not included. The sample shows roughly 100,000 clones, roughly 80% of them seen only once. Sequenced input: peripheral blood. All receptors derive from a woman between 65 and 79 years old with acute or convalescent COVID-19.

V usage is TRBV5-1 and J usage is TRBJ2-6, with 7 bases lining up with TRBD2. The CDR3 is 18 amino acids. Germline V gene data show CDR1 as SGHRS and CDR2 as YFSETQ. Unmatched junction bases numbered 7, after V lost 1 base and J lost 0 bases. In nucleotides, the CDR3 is TGCGCCAGCAGCTTGATTACAGCGGGACGCTCTGGGGCCAACGTCCTGACTTTC. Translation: CASSLITAGRSGANVLTF.

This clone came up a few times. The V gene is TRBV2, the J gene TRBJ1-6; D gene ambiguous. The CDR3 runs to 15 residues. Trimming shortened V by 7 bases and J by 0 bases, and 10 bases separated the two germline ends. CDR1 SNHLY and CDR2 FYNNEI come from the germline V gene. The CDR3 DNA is TGTGCCAGCATCCGGGAGAGCTCCTATAATTCACCCCTCCACTTT. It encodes CASIRESSYNSPLHF. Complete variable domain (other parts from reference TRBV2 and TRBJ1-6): EPEVTQTPSHQVTQMGQEVILRCVPISNHLYFYWYRQILGQKVEFLVSFYNNEISEKSEIFDDQFSVERPDGSNFTLKIRSTKLEDSAMYFCASIRESSYNSPLHFGNGTRLTVT.

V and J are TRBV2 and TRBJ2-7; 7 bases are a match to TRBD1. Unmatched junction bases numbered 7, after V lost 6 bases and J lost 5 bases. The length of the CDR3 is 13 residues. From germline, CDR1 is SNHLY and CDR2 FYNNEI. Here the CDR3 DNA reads TGTGCCAGCAGCGGGACAGAAATACACGAGCAGTACTTC. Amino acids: CASSGTEIHEQYF.

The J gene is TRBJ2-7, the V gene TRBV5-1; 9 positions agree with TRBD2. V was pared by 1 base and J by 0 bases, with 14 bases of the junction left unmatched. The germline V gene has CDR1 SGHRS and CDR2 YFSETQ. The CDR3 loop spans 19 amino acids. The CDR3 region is CASSLSLPGAGGSSYEQYF. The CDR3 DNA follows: TGCGCCAGCAGCTTGAGTCTCCCCGGCGCGGGGGGGTCCTCCTACGAGCAGTACTTC.

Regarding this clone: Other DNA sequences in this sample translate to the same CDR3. The CDR3 here is CASSQRGGTEAFF. The CDR3 DNA reads as TGTGCCAGCAGCCAAAGGGGGGGGACTGAAGCTTTCTTT. The rearrangement joins TRBV3-1 (or the pseudogene TRBV3-2) to TRBJ1-1; possible D gene TRBD1, 6 bases. V was cut by 2 bases and J by 5 bases, with 9 bases left in between. CDR1 and CDR2 (germline): LGHDT, YNNKEL (reference sequence). The CDR3 spans 13 residues.

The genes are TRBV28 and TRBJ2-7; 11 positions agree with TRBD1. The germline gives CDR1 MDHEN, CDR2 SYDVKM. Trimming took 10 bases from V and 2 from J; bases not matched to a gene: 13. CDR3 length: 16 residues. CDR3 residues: CAKSPGQGDAAYEQYF. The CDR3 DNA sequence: TGTGCCAAATCTCCGGGACAGGGGGATGCGGCCTACGAGCAGTACTTC. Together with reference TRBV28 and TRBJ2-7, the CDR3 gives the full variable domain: DVKVTQSSRYLVKRTGEKVFLECVQDMDHENMFWYRQDPGLGLRLIYFSYDVKMKEKGDIPEGYSVSREKKERFSLILESASTNQTSMYLCAKSPGQGDAAYEQYFGPGTRLTVT.

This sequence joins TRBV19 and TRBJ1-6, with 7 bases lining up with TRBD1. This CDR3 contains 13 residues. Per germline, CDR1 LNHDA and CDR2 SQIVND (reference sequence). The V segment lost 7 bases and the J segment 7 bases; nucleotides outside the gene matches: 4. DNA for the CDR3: TGTGCCAGTACCCGGGACAGCAATTCACCCCTCCACTTT. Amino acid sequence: CASTRDSNSPLHF.

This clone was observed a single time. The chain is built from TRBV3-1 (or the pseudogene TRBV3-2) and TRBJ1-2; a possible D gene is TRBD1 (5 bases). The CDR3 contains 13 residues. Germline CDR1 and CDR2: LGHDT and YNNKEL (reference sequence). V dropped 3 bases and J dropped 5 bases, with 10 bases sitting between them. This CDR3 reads CASSHLGTYGYTF. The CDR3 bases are TGTGCCAGCAGCCACCTCGGGACTTATGGCTACACCTTC.

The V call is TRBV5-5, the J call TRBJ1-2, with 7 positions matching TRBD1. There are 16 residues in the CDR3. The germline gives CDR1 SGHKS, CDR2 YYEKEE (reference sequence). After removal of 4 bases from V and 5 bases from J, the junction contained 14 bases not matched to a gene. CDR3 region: CASSLGQLPLFYGYTF. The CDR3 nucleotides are TGTGCCAGCAGCCTGGGACAGCTTCCCCTCTTTTATGGCTACACCTTC.

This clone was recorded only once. The CDR3: CASSALPRASGTYEQYF. CDR3 sequence (DNA): TGTGCCAGCAGTGCCCTCCCCCGGGCTAGCGGAACTTACGAGCAGTACTTC. The V gene is TRBV6-2 or TRBV6-3, the J gene TRBJ2-7; 7 bases agree with TRBD2. The CDR3 loop spans 17 amino acids. The germline gives CDR1 MNHEY, CDR2 SVGEGT. With V trimmed by 5 bases and J by 4 bases, 17 bases remained unmatched.

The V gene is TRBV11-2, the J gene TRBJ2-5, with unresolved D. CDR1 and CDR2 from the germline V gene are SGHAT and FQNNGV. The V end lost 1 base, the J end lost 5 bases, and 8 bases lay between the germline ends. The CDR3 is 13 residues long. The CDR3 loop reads CASSLGFSETQYF. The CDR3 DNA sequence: TGTGCCAGCAGCTTAGGTTTCTCGGAGACCCAGTACTTC.

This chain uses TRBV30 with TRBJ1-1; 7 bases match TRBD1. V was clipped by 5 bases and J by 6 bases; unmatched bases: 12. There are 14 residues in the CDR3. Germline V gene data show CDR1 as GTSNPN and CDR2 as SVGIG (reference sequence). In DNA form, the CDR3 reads TGTGCCTGGGGTAAAACAGGGGACGGGCCTGAAGCTTTCTTT. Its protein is CAWGKTGDGPEAFF.

The CDR3 region is CASSPQGAGGNTIYF. CDR3 nucleotide sequence: TGTGCCAGCAGCCCGCAGGGGGCGGGTGGAAACACCATATATTTT. V and J are TRBV5-4 and TRBJ1-3; 8 bases fit TRBD1. The V gene end was trimmed by 4 bases and the J gene end by 3 bases; junction bases not matched to a gene: 6. In germline, CDR1 is SGHNT, CDR2 YYREEE (reference sequence). The CDR3 covers 15 residues.

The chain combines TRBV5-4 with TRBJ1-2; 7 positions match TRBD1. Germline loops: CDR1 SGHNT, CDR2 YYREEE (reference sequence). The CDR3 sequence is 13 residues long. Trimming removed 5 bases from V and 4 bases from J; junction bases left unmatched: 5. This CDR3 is CASRTGIGYGYTF. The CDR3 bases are TGTGCCAGCAGGACAGGGATCGGCTATGGCTACACCTTC.

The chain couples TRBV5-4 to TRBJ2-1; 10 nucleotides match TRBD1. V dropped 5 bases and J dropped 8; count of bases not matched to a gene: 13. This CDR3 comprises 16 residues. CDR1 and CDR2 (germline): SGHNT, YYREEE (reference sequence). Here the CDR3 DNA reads TGTGCCAGCAGTTCTTTGCCGGGACAGGGGAATGATGAGCAGTTCTTC. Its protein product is CASSSLPGQGNDEQFF.

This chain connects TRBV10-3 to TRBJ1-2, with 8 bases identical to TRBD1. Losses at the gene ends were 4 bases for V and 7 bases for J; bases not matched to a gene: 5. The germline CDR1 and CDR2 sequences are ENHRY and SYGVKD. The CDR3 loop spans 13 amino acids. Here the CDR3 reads CAISARTGLGYTF. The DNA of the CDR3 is TGTGCCATCAGTGCCAGGACAGGGCTTGGCTACACCTTC.

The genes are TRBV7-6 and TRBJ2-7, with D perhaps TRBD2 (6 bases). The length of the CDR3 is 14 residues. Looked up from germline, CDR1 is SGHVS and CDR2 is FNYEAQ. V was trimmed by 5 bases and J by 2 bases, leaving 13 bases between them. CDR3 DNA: TGTGCCAGCAGCCCGACTAGTTCTCCCTACGAGCAGTACTTC. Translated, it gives CASSPTSSPYEQYF.

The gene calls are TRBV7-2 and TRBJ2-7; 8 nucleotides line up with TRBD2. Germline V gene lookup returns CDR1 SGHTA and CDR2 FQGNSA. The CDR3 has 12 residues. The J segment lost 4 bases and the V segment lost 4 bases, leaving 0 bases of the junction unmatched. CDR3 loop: CASSSSGYEQYF. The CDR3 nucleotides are TGTGCCAGCAGCTCTAGCGGGTACGAGCAGTACTTC.

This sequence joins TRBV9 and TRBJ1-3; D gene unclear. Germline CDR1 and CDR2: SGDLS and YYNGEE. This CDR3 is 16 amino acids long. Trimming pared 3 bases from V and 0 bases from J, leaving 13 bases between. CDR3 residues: CASSAVTGYSGNTIYF. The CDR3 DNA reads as TGTGCCAGCAGCGCCGTTACGGGTTACTCTGGAAACACCATATATTTT.

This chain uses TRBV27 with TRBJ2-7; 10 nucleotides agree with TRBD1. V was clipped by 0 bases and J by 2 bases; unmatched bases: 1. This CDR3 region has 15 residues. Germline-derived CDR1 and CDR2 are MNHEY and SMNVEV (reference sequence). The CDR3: CASSLSGQGPYEQYF. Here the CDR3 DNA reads TGTGCCAGCAGTTTATCGGGACAGGGGCCCTACGAGCAGTACTTC.

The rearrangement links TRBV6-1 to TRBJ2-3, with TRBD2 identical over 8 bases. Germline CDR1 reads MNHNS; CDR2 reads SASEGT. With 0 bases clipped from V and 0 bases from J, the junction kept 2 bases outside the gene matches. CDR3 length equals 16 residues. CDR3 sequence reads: CASSEAGGGSTDTQYF. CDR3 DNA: TGTGCCAGCAGTGAAGCCGGGGGGGGCAGCACAGATACGCAGTATTTT.

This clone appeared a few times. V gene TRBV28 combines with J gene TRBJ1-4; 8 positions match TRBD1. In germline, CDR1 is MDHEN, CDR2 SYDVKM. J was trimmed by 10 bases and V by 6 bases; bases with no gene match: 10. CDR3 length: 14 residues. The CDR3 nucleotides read TGTGCCAGCAGCCCCCAGGGGGCGCAACGAAAACTGTTTTTT. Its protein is CASSPQGAQRKLFF.

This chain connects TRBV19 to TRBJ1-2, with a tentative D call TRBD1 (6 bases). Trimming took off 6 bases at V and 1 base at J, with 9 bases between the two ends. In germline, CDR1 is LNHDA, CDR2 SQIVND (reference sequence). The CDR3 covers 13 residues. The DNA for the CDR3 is TGTGCCAGTAGGCCACAGGGTAACTATGGCTACACCTTC. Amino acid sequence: CASRPQGNYGYTF.

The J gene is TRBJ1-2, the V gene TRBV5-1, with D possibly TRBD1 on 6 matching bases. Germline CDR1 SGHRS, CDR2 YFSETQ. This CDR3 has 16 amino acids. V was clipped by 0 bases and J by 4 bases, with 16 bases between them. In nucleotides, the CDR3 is TGCGCCAGCAGCTTGGATCAGGGGCCCGGGCGCTATGGCTACACCTTC. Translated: CASSLDQGPGRYGYTF.

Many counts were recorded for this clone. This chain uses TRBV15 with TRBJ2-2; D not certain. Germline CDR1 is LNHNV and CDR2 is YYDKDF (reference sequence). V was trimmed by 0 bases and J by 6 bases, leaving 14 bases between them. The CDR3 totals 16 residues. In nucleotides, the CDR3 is TGTGCCACCAGCAGAGAGGGCACTTTGTTCTCCGGGGAGCTGTTTTTT. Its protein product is CATSREGTLFSGELFF.

The CDR3 nucleotides are TGTGCCAGCAGCACTCGCGACCGGGTAGGCGAGCAGTTCTTC. This encodes CASSTRDRVGEQFF. The gene calls are TRBV7-2 and TRBJ2-1; D remains ambiguous. V gave up 5 bases and J gave up 10 bases, with 18 bases separating them. This CDR3 contains 14 residues. CDR1 is SGHTA, CDR2 FQGNSA, per germline.